Presented here are 16 T cell receptor beta chains from one specimen sequenced in a study of metastatic and nonmetastatic thyroid tumors. MiXCR reprocessed the PCR reads for TCRdb. Among just under 45,000 clones listed, approximately 3% were seen once. Every patient underwent thyroid surgery untreated. Specimen: blood. The source is a female donor with papillary thyroid cancer or a benign thyroid nodule (not recorded which). Some clones in this sample may be carry-over from other donors' samples.

The sample holds many counts of this clone. The chain links TRBV6-1 to TRBJ1-1; D remains ambiguous. CDR1 and CDR2 (germline): MNHNS, SASEGT. V was clipped by 7 bases and J by 10 bases, with 13 bases between them. The CDR3 is 11 amino acids. CDR3 in DNA: TGTGCCAGCACCAATAACCATGTAGCTTTCTTT. It codes for CASTNNHVAFF.

Regarding this clone: A read error may account for a junction end that differs from germline. This sequence joins TRBV13 and TRBJ2-2, with TRBD2 as a possible D gene (5 bases). Germline V gene sequence: CDR1 PRHDT, CDR2 FYEKMQ (reference sequence). The CDR3 length is 12 residues. CDR3 residues: CASSRWIGELFF. The CDR3 nucleotides read TGTGCCAGCAGCCGATGGATCGGGGAGCTTTTTTTT.

In its sample, this clone was seen many times. The rearrangement uses TRBV27 and TRBJ2-1; D is uncertain. The germline CDR1 and CDR2 sequences are MNHEY and SMNVEV (reference sequence). The CDR3 runs to 15 residues. With 6 bases removed from V and 6 bases from J, the gap between germline ends came to 18 bases. In DNA, the CDR3 is TGTGCCAGCAGCTGGAGAACTAAAGGGCTCAATGAGCAGTTCTTC. Its translation: CASSWRTKGLNEQFF.

In this sample, this clone turned up many times. The chain carries TRBV19 and TRBJ2-7; no firm D call. The CDR3 runs to 14 residues. Trimming took 3 bases from V and 0 from J, leaving 9 bases between them. CDR1 is LNHDA, CDR2 SQIVND, per germline (reference sequence). CDR3 sequence (DNA): TGTGCCAGTAGTATGCGGTTGAGCTCCTACGAGCAGTACTTC. Its translation: CASSMRLSSYEQYF.

The table lists this clone with many counts. The J gene is TRBJ1-6, the V gene TRBV7-2, with D maybe TRBD1 (5 bases). The CDR3 length is 15 residues. Germline V gene data show CDR1 as SGHTA and CDR2 as FQGNSA. V gave up 5 bases and J gave up 7 bases, with 15 bases separating them. The CDR3 region has the DNA TGTGCCAGCAGCCTGCGAGGGACGGAAAATTCACCCCTCCACTTT. It specifies CASSLRGTENSPLHF.

In its sample, this clone ranks as medium-sized. In nucleotides, the CDR3 is TGTGCCAGTAGTACCCTCGATCGGGCTGGAAACACCATATATTTT. Its translation: CASSTLDRAGNTIYF. The V call is TRBV19, the J call TRBJ1-3; the D is unclear. From germline, CDR1 is LNHDA and CDR2 SQIVND (reference sequence). V was shortened by 4 bases and J by 2 bases, with 12 bases between the two germline ends. This CDR3 has 15 amino acids.

This clone has a count of ten or more. It may be a read error: a sequence one base away is much more abundant. This rearrangement joins TRBV4-1 to TRBJ2-5; possibly TRBD1 or TRBD2 for D (5 bases each). CDR1 is MGHRA, CDR2 YSYEKL, per germline. V was clipped by 1 base and J by 5 bases, with 26 bases between them. The CDR3 contains 19 residues. The CDR3 DNA is TGCGCCAGCAGCCAAGTCAGCCTCGTCCGGGACGTATGGGTTGAGACCCAGTACTTC. The encoded protein is CASSQVSLVRDVWVETQYF.

This clone was observed at least ten times. The CDR3: CATSDTGGKEFF. The CDR3 bases are TGTGCCACCAGTGATACTGGCGGGAAGGAGTTCTTC. The chain carries TRBV24-1 and TRBJ2-1; weak D call: TRBD2 (6 bases). Trimming took 3 bases from V and 14 from J, leaving 13 bases between them. CDR3 length: 12 residues. Germline CDR1 is KGHDR and CDR2 is SFDVKD.

The chain employs TRBV6-6 and TRBJ2-1, with 7 bases identical to TRBD2. V trimming: 11 bases; J trimming: 3 bases; junction bases outside the gene matches: 19. Germline V gene sequence: CDR1 MNHNY, CDR2 SVGAGI (reference sequence). This CDR3 spans 17 amino acids. The CDR3 sequence: CAGIYSASAGIYNEQFF. The CDR3 DNA reads TGTGCCGGCATTTACTCGGCTTCAGCGGGGATCTACAATGAGCAGTTCTTC.

This clone appeared many times. The J gene is TRBJ1-2, the V gene TRBV2, with a possible D match to TRBD1 (6 bases). Germline CDR1 SNHLY, CDR2 FYNNEI. V lost 6 bases, J lost 2 bases, and 13 bases lay in between. CDR3 size: 14 residues. DNA for the CDR3: TGTGCCAGCAGACCTCCCGACAGGAACTATGGCTACACCTTC. Translation gives CASRPPDRNYGYTF. The entire variable domain, with the rest obtained from reference TRBV2 and TRBJ1-2, is as follows: EPEVTQTPSHQVTQMGQEVILRCVPISNHLYFYWYRQILGQKVEFLVSFYNNEISEKSEIFDDQFSVERPDGSNFTLKIRSTKLEDSAMYFCASRPPDRNYGYTFGSGTRLTVV.

The chain combines TRBV20-1 with TRBJ1-5, with a weak D call TRBD1 (5 bases). From germline, CDR1 is DFQATT and CDR2 SNEGSKA (reference sequence). Deletions cut 6 bases from V and 5 bases from J, with 14 bases between. The CDR3 spans 13 residues. CDR3 DNA sequence: TGCAGTGCGGGGGGGAAGGGTCATCAGCCCCAGCATTTT. Protein: CSAGGKGHQPQHF.

This clone was seen at least ten times. This chain connects TRBV19 to TRBJ2-7; D is possibly TRBD2 (6 bases). CDR1 and CDR2 from the germline V gene are LNHDA and SQIVND (reference sequence). This CDR3 has 18 amino acids. The ends were cut back, 2 bases at V and 4 bases at J, with 24 bases in the middle. DNA for the CDR3: TGTGCCAGTAGTATATCCGGTCCTAGCGCCGATTTCTCTTACGAGCAGTACTTC. Protein: CASSISGPSADFSYEQYF. The full variable domain, rest sourced from reference TRBV19 and TRBJ2-7, is DGGITQSPKYLFRKEGQNVTLSCEQNLNHDAMYWYRQDPGQGLRLIYYSQIVNDFQKGDIAEGYSVSREKKESFPLTVTSAQKNPTAFYLCASSISGPSADFSYEQYFGPGTRLTVT.

This clone appeared many times. V and J are TRBV20-1 and TRBJ1-1, with 8 bases identical to TRBD1. The trim removed 3 bases at V and 5 bases at J, leaving 8 bases unmatched. CDR3 size: 14 residues. The germline CDR1 and CDR2 sequences are DFQATT and SNEGSKA (reference sequence). The CDR3 here is CSARRTGTGTEAFF. The CDR3 DNA reads TGCAGTGCTAGGCGGACAGGGACTGGGACTGAAGCTTTCTTT.

This clone appeared many times. The chain employs TRBV7-2 and TRBJ2-3; D is unresolved. The CDR3 spans 12 residues. In germline, CDR1 is SGHTA, CDR2 FQGNSA. V lost 6 bases, J lost 4 bases, and 8 bases lay in between. The CDR3, as DNA: TGTGCCAGCAGTAGGGTGGCAGATACGCAGTATTTT. Translation gives CASSRVADTQYF.

This clone has just a few counts. The V gene is TRBV11-3, the J gene TRBJ2-7, with TRBD1 matching 9 bases. CDR1 is SGHNT and CDR2 is YENEEA in the germline V gene. This CDR3 is 14 amino acids long. J lost 5 bases, V lost 5 bases, and 7 bases had no gene match. The CDR3 coding sequence is TGTGCCAGCAGCCCCGGGACAGGGTTTAACGAGCAGTACTTC. It translates to CASSPGTGFNEQYF. The whole variable domain, remainder taken from reference TRBV11-3 and TRBJ2-7, is EAGVVQSPRYKIIEKKQPVAFWCNPISGHNTLYWYLQNLGQGPELLIRYENEEAVDDSQLPKDRFSAERLKGVDSTLKIQPAELGDSAVYLCASSPGTGFNEQYFGPGTRLTVT.

This clone has more than one count but fewer than ten. V and J are TRBV27 and TRBJ2-1; 10 positions match TRBD2. The germline V gene encodes CDR1 MNHEY and CDR2 SMNVEV (reference sequence). V lost 7 bases and J lost 2; bases outside the gene matches: 5. This CDR3 spans 15 amino acids. CDR3 loop: CASKTSGTPYNEQFF. CDR3 DNA: TGTGCCAGCAAAACTAGCGGGACGCCCTACAATGAGCAGTTCTTC.